The 7 T cell receptor beta chains given below trace back to one sample, sequenced in a study of OX40 agonist ivuxolimab in advanced cancers. The protocol was immunoSEQ multiplex PCR, while the TCRdb copy is restricted to in-frame clones and leaves out a portion. The sample has fewer than 60,000 clones; about 85% are singletons. Here the sequenced sample was CD4+ or CD8+ T cells sorted from blood, taken in a trial of the OX40 agonist ivuxolimab. Receptors were obtained from an adult with an advanced solid tumor such as melanoma, head and neck, liver or kidney cancer.

The chain carries TRBV27 and TRBJ1-5; 9 bases align to TRBD1. The V segment lost 0 bases and the J segment 1 base; nucleotides outside the gene matches: 13. Germline-derived CDR1 and CDR2 are MNHEY and SMNVEV (reference sequence). CDR3 length: 20 amino acids. The CDR3 reads CASSLSWDREKIMSNQPQHF. The DNA for the CDR3 is TGTGCCAGCAGTTTATCGTGGGACAGGGAAAAAATCATGAGCAATCAGCCCCAGCATTTT.

This clone was seen more than once but under ten times. The chain employs TRBV5-1 and TRBJ1-2; D is uncertain. The CDR3 runs 14 residues. Germline V gene sequence: CDR1 SGHRS, CDR2 YFSETQ. The V end was cut by 0 bases, the J end by 1 base, with 7 bases between. CDR3 nucleotide sequence: TGCGCCAGCAGCTTGGAAAGGAATAACTATGGCTACACCTTC. It encodes CASSLERNNYGYTF.

This chain uses TRBV4-2 with TRBJ2-6; 8 nucleotides agree with TRBD1. Trimming cost V 0 bases and J 2 bases; bases outside gene matches: 12. The CDR3 totals 20 residues. Looked up from germline, CDR1 is LGHNA and CDR2 is YNFKEQ. The CDR3 sequence: CASSQEGLWQGATGANVLTF. CDR3 in DNA: TGTGCCAGCAGCCAAGAGGGTCTCTGGCAGGGGGCCACTGGGGCCAACGTCCTGACTTTC.

This clone is a singleton in its sample. The V and J genes are TRBV5-4 and TRBJ2-7, with D perhaps matching TRBD2 (5 bases). The CDR3 is made up of 14 amino acids. Trimming took off 1 base at V and 5 bases at J, with 13 bases between the two ends. CDR1 is SGHNT and CDR2 is YYREEE in the germline V gene (reference sequence). CDR3 protein: CASSLSGILNEQYF. CDR3 coding DNA: TGTGCCAGCAGCTTGAGCGGTATCCTGAACGAGCAGTACTTC.

The CDR3 sequence: CASSQDSYTDTQYF. The CDR3 DNA sequence: TGCGCCAGCAGCCAAGATAGCTACACAGATACGCAGTATTTT. The chain has TRBV4-1 and TRBJ2-3; D ambiguous. The length of the CDR3 is 14 residues. Trimming removed 0 bases from V and 2 bases from J, with 6 bases in between. Germline V gene data show CDR1 as MGHRA and CDR2 as YSYEKL.

The chain is built from TRBV12-5 and TRBJ1-6; D possibly corresponds to TRBD1 (5 bases). Germline V gene lookup returns CDR1 LGHNT and CDR2 FRNRAP. This CDR3 spans 14 amino acids. The V end lost 10 bases, the J end lost 6 bases, and 16 bases lay between the germline ends. The CDR3: CATAGREGNSPLHF. In DNA, the CDR3 is TGTGCTACCGCGGGCAGGGAGGGTAATTCACCCCTCCACTTT.

The V call is TRBV7-8, the J call TRBJ2-3, with 7 positions matching TRBD1. This CDR3 comprises 17 residues. Germline values: CDR1 SGHVS, CDR2 FQNEAQ. After removal of 2 bases from V and 0 bases from J, the junction contained 8 bases not matched to a gene. The CDR3 spells CASSLSPGGPSTDTQYF. The CDR3, as DNA: TGTGCCAGCAGCTTATCGCCAGGGGGACCTAGCACAGATACGCAGTATTTT.